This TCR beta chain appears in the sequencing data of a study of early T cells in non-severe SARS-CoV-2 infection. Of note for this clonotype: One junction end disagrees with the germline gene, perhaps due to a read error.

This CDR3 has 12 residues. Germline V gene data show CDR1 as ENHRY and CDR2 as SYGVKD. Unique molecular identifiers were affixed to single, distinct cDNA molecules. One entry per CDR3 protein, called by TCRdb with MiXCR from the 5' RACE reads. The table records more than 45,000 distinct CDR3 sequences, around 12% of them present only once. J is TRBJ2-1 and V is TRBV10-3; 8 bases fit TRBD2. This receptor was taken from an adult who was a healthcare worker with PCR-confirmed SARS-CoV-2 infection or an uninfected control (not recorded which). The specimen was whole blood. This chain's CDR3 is CAIRASGSPAIF. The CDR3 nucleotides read TGTGCCATCAGGGCTAGCGGGTCACCTGCCATCTTC.